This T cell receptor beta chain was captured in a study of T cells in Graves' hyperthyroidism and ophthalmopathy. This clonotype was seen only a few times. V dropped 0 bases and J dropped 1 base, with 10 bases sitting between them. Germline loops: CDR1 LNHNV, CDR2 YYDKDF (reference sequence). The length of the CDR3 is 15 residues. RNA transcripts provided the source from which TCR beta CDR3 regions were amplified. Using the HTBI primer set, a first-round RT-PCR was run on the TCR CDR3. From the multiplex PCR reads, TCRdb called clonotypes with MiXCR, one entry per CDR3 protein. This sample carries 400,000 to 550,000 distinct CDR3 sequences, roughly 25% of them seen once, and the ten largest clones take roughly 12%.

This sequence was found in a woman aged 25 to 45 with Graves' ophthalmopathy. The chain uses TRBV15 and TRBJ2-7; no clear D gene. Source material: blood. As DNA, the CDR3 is TGTGCCACCAGCAGAGACCGACGTCAGTCCTACGAGCAGTACTTC. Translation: CATSRDRRQSYEQYF.